This T cell receptor beta chain was recovered during a study of blood T cell repertoires in COVID-19. Overall study context: Italy, Spain and the United States were the sources of the convalescent and acute COVID-19 samples. Nucleic acid was either cDNA or gDNA, and it came from T cells, B-cell-depleted T cells, or PBMCs.

Trimming left V 4 bases short and J 7 bases short, with 17 bases between. CDR1 and CDR2 (germline): SQVTM, ANQGSEA. The CDR3 is 14 residues long. Authors' data handling: For nucleated cells, counts were estimated from reference gene primer amplification. Assay: immunoSEQ multiplex PCR; the TCRdb copy retains only in-frame clones and omits some. The D gene and trimming were derived from the DNA, and the V and J assignments and clone size from that table. The table records over 400,000 clones, approximately 85% of them present only once. The J gene is TRBJ2-1, the V gene TRBV29-1; D remains unclear. Input material: peripheral blood. The receptor comes from a human donor in a cohort sampled during active COVID-19. CDR3: CSVVPLAPRNEQFF. CDR3 bases: TGCAGCGTTGTACCTTTGGCCCCTAGGAATGAGCAGTTCTTC.